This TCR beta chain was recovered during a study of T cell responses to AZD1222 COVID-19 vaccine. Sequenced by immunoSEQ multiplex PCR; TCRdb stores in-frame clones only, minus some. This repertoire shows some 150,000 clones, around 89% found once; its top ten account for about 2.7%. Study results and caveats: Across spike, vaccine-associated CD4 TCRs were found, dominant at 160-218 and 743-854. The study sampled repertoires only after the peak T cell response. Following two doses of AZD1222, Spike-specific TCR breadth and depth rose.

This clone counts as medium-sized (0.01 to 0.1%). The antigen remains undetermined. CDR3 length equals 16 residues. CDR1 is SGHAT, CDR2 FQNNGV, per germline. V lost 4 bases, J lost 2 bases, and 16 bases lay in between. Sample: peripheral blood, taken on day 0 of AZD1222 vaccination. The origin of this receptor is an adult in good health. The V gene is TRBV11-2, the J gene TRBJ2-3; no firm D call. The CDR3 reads CASSSHSRVDTDTQYF. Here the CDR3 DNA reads TGTGCCAGCAGCTCCCACTCCCGGGTTGACACAGATACGCAGTATTTT.